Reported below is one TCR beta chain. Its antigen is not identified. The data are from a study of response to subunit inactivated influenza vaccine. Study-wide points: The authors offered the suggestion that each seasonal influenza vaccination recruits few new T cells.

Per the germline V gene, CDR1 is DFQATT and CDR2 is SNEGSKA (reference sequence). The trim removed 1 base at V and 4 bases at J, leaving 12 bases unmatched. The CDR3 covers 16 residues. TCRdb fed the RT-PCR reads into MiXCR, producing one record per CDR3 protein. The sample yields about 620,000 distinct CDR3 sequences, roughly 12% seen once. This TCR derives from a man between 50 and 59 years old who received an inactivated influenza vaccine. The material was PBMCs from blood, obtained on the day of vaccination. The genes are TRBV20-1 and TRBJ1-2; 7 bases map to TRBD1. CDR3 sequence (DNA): TGCAGTGCTAGAGGCAGCACAGGGGAAGTACGCTATGGCTACACCTTC. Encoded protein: CSARGSTGEVRYGYTF.